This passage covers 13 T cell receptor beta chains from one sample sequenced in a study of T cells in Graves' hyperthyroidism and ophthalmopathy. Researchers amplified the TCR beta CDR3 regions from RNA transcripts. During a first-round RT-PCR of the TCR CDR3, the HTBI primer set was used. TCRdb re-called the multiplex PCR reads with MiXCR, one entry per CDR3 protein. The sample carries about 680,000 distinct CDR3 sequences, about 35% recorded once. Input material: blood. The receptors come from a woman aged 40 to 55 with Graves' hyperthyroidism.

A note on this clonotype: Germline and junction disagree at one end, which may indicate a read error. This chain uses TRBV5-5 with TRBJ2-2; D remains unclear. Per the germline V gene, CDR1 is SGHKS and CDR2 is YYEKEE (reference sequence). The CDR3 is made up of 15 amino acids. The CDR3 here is CASSFQHSNTGELFF. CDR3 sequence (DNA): TGCGCCAGCAGCTTTCAACACTCGAACACCGGGGAGCTGTTTTTT. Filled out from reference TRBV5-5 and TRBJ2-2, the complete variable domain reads DAGVTQSPTHLIKTRGQQVTLRCSPISGHKSVSWYQQVLGQGPQFIFQYYEKEERGRGNFPDRFSARQFPNYSSELNVNALLLGDSALYLCASSFQHSNTGELFFGEGSRLTVL.

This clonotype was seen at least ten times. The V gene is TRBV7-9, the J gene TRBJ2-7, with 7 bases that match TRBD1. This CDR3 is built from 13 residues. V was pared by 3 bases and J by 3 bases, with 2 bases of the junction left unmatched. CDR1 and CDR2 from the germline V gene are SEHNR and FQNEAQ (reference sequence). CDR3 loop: CASSLGQIYEQYF. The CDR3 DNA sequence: TGTGCCAGCAGCTTGGGACAGATCTACGAGCAGTACTTC.

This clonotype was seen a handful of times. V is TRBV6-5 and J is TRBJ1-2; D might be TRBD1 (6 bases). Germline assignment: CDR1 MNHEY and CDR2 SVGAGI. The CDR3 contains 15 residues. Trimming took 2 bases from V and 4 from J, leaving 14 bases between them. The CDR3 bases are TGTGCCAGCAGTTACGACCGGGGGCGGCTCTATGGCTACACCTTC. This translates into CASSYDRGRLYGYTF.

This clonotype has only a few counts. The CDR3 region has the DNA TGTGCCAGTTCCTCCGCTTCCTTCTCCTACGAGCAGTACTTC. Translated, it gives CASSSASFSYEQYF. This sequence joins TRBV19 and TRBJ2-7; D remains ambiguous. This CDR3 has 14 residues. V dropped 8 bases and J dropped 0 bases, with 14 bases sitting between them. CDR1 is LNHDA and CDR2 is SQIVND in the germline V gene (reference sequence).

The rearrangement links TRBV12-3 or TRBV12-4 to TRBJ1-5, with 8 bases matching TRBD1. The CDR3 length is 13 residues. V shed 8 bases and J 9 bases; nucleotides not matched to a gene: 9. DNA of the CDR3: TGTGCCAGCTGTCTCCCAGGGGGCCGGCCCCAGCATTTT. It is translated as CASCLPGGRPQHF.

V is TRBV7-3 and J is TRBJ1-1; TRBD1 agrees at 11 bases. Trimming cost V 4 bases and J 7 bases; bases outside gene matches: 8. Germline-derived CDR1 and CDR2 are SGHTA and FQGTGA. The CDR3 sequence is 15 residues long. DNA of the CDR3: TGTGCCAGCAGCTATGGAGGACAGGGGGCCGATGAAGCTTTCTTT. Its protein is CASSYGGQGADEAFF.

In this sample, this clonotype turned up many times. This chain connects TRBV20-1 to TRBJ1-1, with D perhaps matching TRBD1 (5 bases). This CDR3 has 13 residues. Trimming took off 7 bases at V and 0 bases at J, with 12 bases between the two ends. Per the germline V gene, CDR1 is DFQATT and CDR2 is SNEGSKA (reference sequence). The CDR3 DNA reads TGCAGTGTATGGACAAGTATGAACACTGAAGCTTTCTTT. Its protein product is CSVWTSMNTEAFF.

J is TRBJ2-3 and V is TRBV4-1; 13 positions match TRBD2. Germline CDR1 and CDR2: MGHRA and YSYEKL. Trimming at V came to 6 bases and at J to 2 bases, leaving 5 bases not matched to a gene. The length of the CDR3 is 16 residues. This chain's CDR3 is CASRLGLAGNTDTQYF. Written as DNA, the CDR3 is TGCGCCAGCAGGCTGGGACTAGCGGGGAACACAGATACGCAGTATTTT.

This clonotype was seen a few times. The CDR3 DNA sequence: TGTGCCATCAGTGGGGGACTAGCGGGGAATGAGCAGTTCTTC. It encodes CAISGGLAGNEQFF. The chain uses TRBV10-3 and TRBJ2-1, with TRBD2 identical over 13 bases. J gave up 7 bases and V 4 bases, and 1 base lay outside the gene matches. Germline CDR1 and CDR2: ENHRY and SYGVKD. The CDR3 is made up of 14 amino acids.

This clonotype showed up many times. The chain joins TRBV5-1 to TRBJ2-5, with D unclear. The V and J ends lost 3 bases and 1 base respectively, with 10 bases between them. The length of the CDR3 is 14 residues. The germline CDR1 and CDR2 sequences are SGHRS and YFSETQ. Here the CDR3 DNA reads TGCGCCAGCAGCTGGCCCTGGTCCCAAGAGACCCAGTACTTC. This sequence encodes CASSWPWSQETQYF.

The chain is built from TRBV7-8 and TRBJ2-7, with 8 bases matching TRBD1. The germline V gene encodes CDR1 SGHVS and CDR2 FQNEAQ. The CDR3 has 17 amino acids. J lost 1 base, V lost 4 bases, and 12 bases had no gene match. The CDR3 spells CASSSPNDRGFSYEQYF. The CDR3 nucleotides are TGTGCCAGCAGCTCACCGAACGACAGGGGATTTTCCTACGAGCAGTACTTC.

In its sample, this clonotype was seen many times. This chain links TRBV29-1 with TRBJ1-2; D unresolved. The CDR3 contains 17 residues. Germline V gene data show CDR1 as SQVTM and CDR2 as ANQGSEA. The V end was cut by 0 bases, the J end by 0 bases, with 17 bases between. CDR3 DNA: TGCAGCGTTGAAGATTTCGGCCCCCGCGTGGCTAACTATGGCTACACCTTC. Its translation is CSVEDFGPRVANYGYTF.

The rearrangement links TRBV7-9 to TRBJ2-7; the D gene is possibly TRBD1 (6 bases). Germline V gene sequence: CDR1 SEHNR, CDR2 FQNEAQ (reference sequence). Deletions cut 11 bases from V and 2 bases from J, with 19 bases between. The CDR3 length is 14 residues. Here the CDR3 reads CAERMTGVTYEQYF. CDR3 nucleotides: TGTGCCGAACGCATGACAGGTGTAACCTACGAGCAGTACTTC.